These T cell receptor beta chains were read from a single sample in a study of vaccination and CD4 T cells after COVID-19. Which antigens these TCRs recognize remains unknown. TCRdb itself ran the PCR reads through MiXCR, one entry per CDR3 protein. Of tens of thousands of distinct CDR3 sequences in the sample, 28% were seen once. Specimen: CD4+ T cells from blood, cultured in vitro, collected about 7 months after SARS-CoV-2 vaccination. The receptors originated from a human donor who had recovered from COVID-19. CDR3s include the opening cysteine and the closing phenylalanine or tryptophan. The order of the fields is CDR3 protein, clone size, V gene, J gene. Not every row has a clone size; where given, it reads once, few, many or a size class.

CDR3: CASRDSGQGVYEQYF
size: .
V: TRBV7-9
J: TRBJ2-7

CDR3: CASSMMNYGYTF
size: .
V: TRBV6-2/TRBV6-3
J: TRBJ1-2

CDR3: CASSPTPVSNQPQHF
size: few
V: TRBV7-2
J: TRBJ1-5

CDR3: CASSQDKVGAETQYF
size: .
V: TRBV4-1
J: TRBJ2-5

CDR3: CASSAETGSYNEQFF
size: .
V: TRBV10-3
J: TRBJ2-1

CDR3: CASSPTQGMRNEQFF
size: .
V: TRBV18
J: TRBJ2-1

CDR3: CAISEIAGDRGNEQFF
size: .
V: TRBV10-3
J: TRBJ2-1

CDR3: CASRGAGRATGANVLTF
size: .
V: TRBV4-3
J: TRBJ2-6

CDR3: CASSPGGAIPNYGYTF
size: few
V: TRBV7-9
J: TRBJ1-2

CDR3: CASSTPRDGQPQHF
size: few
V: TRBV6-1
J: TRBJ1-5

CDR3: CASIAPGLAGGTYEQYF
size: few
V: TRBV28
J: TRBJ2-7

CDR3: CASSPRAGDGETQYF
size: few
V: TRBV7-3
J: TRBJ2-5

CDR3: CASSQDSRQGNTEAFF
size: few
V: TRBV4-2
J: TRBJ1-1

CDR3: CSAGTSGVNWNSPLHF
size: few
V: TRBV20-1
J: TRBJ1-6

CDR3: CASIPSLGGMRETQYF
size: .
V: TRBV28
J: TRBJ2-5

CDR3: CSARTGDFIVEAFF
size: few
V: TRBV20-1
J: TRBJ1-1

CDR3: CSARGSGTDTQYF
size: few
V: TRBV20-1
J: TRBJ2-3

CDR3: CASSIGGRDQETQYF
size: .
V: TRBV19
J: TRBJ2-5